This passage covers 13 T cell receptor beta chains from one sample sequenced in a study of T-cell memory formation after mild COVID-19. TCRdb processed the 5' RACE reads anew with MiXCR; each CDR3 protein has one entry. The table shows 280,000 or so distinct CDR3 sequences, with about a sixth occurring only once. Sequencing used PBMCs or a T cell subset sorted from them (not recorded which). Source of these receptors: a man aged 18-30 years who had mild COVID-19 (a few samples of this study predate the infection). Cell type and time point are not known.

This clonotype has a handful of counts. In DNA, the CDR3 is TGTGCCAGCAGAGCGGACAGCCGCGTGGAGACCCAGTACTTC. This sequence encodes CASRADSRVETQYF. V gene TRBV6-2 or TRBV6-3 combines with J gene TRBJ2-5; possibly TRBD1 for D (6 bases). Trimming took off 6 bases at V and 5 bases at J, with 16 bases between the two ends. Germline CDR1 reads MNHEY; CDR2 reads SVGEGT. The CDR3 is made up of 14 amino acids.

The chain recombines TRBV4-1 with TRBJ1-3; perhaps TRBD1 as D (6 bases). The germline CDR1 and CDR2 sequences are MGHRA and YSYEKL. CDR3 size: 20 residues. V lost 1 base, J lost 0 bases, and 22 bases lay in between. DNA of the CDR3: TGCGCCAGCAGCCAAGGGGGGACACCAGGGCCCTTCGTCTCTGGAAACACCATATATTTT. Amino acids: CASSQGGTPGPFVSGNTIYF.

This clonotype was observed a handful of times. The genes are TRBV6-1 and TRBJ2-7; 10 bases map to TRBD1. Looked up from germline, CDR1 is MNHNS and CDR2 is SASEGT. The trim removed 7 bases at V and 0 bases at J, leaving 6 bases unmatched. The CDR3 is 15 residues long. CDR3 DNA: TGTGCCAGCACTCGACAGGGGGCCCCCTCCTACGAGCAGTACTTC. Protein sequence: CASTRQGAPSYEQYF.

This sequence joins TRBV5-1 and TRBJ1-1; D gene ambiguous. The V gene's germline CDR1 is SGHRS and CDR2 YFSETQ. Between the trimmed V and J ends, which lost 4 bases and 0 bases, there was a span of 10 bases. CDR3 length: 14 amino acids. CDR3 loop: CASSATDMNTEAFF. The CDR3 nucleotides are TGCGCCAGCAGCGCCACAGACATGAACACTGAAGCTTTCTTT.

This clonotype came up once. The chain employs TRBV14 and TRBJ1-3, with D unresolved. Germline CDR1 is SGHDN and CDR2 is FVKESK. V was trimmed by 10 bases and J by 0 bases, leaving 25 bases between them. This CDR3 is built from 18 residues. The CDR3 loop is CANQTGDTLTYSGNTIYF. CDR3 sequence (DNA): TGTGCCAACCAGACCGGAGACACCCTTACATACTCTGGAAACACCATATATTTT.

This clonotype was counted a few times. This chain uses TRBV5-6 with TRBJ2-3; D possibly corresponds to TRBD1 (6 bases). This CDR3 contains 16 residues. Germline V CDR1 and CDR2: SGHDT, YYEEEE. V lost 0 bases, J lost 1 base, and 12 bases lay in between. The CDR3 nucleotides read TGTGCCAGCAGCTTGGATATGGGACACCGCACAGATACGCAGTATTTT. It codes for CASSLDMGHRTDTQYF. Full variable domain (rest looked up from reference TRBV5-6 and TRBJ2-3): DAGVTQSPTHLIKTRGQQVTLRCSPKSGHDTVSWYQQALGQGPQFIFQYYEEEERQRGNFPDRFSGHQFPNYSSELNVNALLLGDSALYLCASSLDMGHRTDTQYFGPGTRLTVL.

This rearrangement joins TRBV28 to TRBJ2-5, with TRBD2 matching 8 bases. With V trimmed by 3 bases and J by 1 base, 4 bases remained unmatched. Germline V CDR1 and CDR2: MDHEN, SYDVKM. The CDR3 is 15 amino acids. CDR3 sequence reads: CASSFGGVSQETQYF. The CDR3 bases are TGTGCCAGCAGTTTCGGGGGGGTATCCCAAGAGACCCAGTACTTC.

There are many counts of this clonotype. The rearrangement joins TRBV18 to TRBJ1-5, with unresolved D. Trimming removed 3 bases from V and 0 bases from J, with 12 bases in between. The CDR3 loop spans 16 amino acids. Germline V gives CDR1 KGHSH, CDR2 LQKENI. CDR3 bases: TGTGCCAGCTCACCCTCCGGACGGTATAGCAATCAGCCCCAGCATTTT. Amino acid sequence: CASSPSGRYSNQPQHF.

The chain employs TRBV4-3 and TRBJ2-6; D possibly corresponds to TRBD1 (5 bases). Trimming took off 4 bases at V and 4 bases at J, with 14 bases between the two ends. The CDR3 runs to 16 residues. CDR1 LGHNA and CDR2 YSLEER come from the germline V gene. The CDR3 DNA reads TGCGCCAGCAGCCGGGGCGAAGGGGCCGGGGCCAACGTCCTGACTTTC. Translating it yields CASSRGEGAGANVLTF.

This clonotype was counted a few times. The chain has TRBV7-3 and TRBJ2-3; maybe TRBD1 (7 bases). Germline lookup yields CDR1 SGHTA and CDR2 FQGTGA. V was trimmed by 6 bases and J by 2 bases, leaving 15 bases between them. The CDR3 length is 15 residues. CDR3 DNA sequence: TGTGCCAGCAGACGTCAGGGGGGAGACACAGATACGCAGTATTTT. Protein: CASRRQGGDTDTQYF.

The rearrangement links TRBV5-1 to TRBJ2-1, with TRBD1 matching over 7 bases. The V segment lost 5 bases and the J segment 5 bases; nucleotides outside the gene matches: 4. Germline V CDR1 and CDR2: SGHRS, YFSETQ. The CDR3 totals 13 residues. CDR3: CASSGTVNNEQFF. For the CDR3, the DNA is TGCGCCAGCAGTGGGACAGTGAACAATGAGCAGTTCTTC.

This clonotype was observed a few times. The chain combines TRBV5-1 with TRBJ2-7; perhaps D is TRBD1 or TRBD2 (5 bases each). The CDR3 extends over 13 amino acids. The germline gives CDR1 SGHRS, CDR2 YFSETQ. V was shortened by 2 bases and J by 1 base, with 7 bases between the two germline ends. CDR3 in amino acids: CASSFEGSYEQYV. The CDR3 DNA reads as TGCGCCAGCAGCTTTGAGGGGTCCTACGAGCAGTACGTC.

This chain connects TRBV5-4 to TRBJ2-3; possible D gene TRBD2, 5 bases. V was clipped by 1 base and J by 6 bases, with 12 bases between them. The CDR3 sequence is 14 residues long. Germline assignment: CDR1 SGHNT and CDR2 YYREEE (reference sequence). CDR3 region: CASSLKSSSDTQYF. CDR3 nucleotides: TGTGCCAGCAGCTTGAAATCTAGCTCGGATACGCAGTATTTT. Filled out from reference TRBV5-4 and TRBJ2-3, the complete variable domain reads ETGVTQSPTHLIKTRGQQVTLRCSSQSGHNTVSWYQQALGQGPQFIFQYYREEENGRGNFPPRFSGLQFPNYSSELNVNALELDDSALYLCASSLKSSSDTQYFGPGTRLTVL.